This TCR beta chain appears in the sequencing data of a study of blood T cell repertoires in COVID-19. Per the original data handling: Using reference gene primer amplification, nucleated cell counts were estimated. TCRdb's table, derived via immunoSEQ multiplex PCR, lists solely in-frame clones and lacks some. V and J calls and clone size are as listed in that table; D and trimming were resolved from the DNA. The data hold about 69,000 clones, with 79% observed a single time. Germline CDR1 and CDR2: KGHDR and SFDVKD. With 4 bases removed from V and 4 bases from J, the gap between germline ends came to 10 bases. The CDR3 is 14 residues long.

Sample: peripheral blood. The chain links TRBV24-1 to TRBJ2-1; D remains unclear. The TCR originated in a man in his 60s with acute or convalescent COVID-19. The CDR3 region has the DNA TGTGCCACCAGTGAGTCCCCCGCGTACAATGAGCAGTTCTTC. Its translation is CATSESPAYNEQFF.